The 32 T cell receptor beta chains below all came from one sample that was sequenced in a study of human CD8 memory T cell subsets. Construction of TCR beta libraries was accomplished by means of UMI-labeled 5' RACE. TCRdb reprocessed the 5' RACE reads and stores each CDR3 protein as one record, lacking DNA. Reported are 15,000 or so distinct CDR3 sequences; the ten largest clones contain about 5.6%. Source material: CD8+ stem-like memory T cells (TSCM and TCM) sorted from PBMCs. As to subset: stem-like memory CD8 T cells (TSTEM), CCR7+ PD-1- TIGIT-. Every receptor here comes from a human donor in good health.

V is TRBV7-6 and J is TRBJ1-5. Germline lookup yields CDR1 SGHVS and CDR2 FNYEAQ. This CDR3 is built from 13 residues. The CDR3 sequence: CASSPTLNQPQHF.

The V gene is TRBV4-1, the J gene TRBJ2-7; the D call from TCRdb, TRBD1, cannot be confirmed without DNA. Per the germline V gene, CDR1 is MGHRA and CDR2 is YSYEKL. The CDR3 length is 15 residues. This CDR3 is CASSLGGDSSYEQYF.

The CDR3: CASSIGTGGLSYEQYF. The chain recombines TRBV5-5 with TRBJ2-7; without DNA, the TCRdb call of TRBD1 cannot be checked. Germline CDR1 and CDR2: SGHKS and YYEKEE (reference sequence). There are 16 residues in the CDR3.

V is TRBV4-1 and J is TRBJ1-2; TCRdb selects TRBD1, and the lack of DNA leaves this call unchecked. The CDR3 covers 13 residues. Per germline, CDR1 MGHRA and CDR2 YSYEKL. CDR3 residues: CASRSEGDYGYTF.

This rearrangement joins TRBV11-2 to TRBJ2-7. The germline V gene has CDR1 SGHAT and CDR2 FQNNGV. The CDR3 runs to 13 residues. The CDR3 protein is CASSPVGTYEQYF.

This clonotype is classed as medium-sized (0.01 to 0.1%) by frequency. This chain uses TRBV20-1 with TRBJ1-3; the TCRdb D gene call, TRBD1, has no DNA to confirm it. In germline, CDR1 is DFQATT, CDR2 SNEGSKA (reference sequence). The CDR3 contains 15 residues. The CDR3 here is CSAPGTGDTGNTIYF.

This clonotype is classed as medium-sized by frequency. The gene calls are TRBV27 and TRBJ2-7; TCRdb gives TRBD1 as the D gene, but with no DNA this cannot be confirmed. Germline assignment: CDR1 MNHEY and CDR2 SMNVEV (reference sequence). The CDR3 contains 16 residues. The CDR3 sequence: CASSLSAGDRTYEQYF.

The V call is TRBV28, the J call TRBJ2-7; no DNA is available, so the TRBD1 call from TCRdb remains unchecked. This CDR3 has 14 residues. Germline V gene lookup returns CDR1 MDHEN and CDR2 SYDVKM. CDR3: CASSSGQGAYEQYF.

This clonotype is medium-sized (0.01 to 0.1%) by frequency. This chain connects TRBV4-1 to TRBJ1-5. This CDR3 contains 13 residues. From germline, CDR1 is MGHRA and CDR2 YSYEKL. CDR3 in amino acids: CASSQDWDQPQHF.

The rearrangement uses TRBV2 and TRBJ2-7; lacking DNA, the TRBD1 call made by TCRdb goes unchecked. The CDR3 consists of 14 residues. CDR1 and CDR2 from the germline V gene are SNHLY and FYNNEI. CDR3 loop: CAGPGRGSRSEQYF. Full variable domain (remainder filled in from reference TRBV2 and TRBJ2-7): EPEVTQTPSHQVTQMGQEVILRCVPISNHLYFYWYRQILGQKVEFLVSFYNNEISEKSEIFDDQFSVERPDGSNFTLKIRSTKLEDSAMYFCAGPGRGSRSEQYFGPGTRLTVT.

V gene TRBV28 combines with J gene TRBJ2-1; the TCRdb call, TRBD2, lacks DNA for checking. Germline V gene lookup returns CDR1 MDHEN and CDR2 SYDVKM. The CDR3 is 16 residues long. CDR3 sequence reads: CASSPRTSVSYNEQFF.

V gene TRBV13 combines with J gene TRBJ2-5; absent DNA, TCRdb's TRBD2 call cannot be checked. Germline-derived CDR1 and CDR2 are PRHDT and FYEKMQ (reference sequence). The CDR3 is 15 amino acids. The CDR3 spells CASSPRTSGQETQYF.

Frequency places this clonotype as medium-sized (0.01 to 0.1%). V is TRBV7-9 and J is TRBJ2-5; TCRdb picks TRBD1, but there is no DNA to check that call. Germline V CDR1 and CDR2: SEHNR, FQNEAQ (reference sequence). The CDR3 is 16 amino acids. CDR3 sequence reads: CASSKSPAAGEETQYF.

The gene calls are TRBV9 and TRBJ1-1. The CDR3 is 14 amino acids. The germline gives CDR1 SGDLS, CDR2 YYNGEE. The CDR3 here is CASSTSGRGTEAFF. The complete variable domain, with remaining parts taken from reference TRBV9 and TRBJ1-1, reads DSGVTQTPKHLITATGQRVTLRCSPRSGDLSVYWYQQSLDQGLQFLIQYYNGEERAKGNILERFSAQQFPDLHSELNLSSLELGDSALYFCASSTSGRGTEAFFGQGTRLTVV.

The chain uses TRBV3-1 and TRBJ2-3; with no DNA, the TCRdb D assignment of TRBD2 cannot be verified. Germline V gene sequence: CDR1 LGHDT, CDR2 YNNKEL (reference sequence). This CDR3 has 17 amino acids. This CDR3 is CASSQLGGGQSTDTQYF.

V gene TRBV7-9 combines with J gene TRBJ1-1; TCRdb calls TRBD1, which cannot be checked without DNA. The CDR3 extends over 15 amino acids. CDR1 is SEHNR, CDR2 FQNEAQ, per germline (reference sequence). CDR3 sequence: CASSKRDRVNTEAFF. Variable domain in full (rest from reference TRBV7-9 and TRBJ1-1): DTGVSQNPRHKITKRGQNVTFRCDPISEHNRLYWYRQTLGQGPEFLTYFQNEAQLEKSRLLSDRFSAERPKGSFSTLEIQRTEQGDSAMYLCASSKRDRVNTEAFFGQGTRLTVV.

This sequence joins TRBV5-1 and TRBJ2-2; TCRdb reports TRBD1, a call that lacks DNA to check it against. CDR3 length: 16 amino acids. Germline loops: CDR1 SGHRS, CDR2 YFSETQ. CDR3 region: CASSLPGGVNTGELFF. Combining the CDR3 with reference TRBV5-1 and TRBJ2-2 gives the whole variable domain KAGVTQTPRYLIKTRGQQVTLSCSPISGHRSVSWYQQTPGQGLQFLFEYFSETQRNKGNFPGRFSGRQFSNSRSEMNVSTLELGDSALYLCASSLPGGVNTGELFFGEGSRLTVL.

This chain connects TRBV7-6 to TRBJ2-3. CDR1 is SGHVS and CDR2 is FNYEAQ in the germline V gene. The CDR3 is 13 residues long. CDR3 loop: CASSLEATDTQYF.

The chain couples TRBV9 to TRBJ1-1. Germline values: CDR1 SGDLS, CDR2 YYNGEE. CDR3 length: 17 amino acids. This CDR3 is CASSPQIEPRRNTEAFF.

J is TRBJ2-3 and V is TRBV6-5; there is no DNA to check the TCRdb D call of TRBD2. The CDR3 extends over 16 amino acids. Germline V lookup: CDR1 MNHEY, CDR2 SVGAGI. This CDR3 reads CASSERGGLGTDTQYF.

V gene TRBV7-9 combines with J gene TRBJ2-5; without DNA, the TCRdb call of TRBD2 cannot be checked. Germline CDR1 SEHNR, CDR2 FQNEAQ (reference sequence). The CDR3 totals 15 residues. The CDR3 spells CASSPSGGARETQYF.

CDR3 loop: CASSDPAGGSTDTQYF. The V and J genes are TRBV10-2 and TRBJ2-3; without DNA, the TCRdb call of TRBD2 cannot be checked. Germline values: CDR1 WSHSY, CDR2 SAAADI. The CDR3 runs 16 residues.

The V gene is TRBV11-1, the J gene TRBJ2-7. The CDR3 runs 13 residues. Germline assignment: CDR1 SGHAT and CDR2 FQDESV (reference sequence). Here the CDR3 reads CASSFPPQPEQYF.

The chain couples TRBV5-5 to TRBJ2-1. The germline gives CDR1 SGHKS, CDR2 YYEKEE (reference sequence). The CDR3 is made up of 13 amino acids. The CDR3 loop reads CASSLAPRNEQFF.

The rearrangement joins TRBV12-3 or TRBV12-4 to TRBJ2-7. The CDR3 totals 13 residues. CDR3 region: CASSPSGVGEQYF.

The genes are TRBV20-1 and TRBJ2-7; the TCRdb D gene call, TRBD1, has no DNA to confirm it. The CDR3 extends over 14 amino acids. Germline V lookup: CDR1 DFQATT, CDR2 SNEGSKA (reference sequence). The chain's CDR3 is CSARDLTGAYEQYF.

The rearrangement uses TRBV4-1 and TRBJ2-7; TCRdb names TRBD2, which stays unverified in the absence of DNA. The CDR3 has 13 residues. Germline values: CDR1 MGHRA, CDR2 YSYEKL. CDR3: CASSQLSGSEQYF.

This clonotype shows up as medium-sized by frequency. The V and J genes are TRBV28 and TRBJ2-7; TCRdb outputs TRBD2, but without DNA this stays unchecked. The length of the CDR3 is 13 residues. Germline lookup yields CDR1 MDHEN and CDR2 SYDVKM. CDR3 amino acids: CASSFVGGDEQYF. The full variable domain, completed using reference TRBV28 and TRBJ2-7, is DVKVTQSSRYLVKRTGEKVFLECVQDMDHENMFWYRQDPGLGLRLIYFSYDVKMKEKGDIPEGYSVSREKKERFSLILESASTNQTSMYLCASSFVGGDEQYFGPGTRLTVT.

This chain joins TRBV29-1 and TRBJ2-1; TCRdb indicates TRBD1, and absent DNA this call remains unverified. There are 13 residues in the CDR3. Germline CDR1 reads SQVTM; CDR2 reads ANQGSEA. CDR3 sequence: CSAVGDLYNEQFF.

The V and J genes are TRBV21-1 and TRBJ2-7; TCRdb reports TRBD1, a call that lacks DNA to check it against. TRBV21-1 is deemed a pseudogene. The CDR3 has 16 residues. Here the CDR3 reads CASSKGPGQDTYEQYF.

The CDR3 loop reads CASSFPPGPSSSKNIQYF. J is TRBJ2-4 and V is TRBV11-2; TCRdb's assignment of TRBD1 cannot be checked, as there is no DNA. The CDR3 has 18 amino acids. The germline V gene has CDR1 SGHAT and CDR2 FQNNGV.

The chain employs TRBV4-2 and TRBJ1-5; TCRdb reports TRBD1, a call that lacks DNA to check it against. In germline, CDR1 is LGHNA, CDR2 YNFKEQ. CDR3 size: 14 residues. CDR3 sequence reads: CASPHRGRRQPQHF.